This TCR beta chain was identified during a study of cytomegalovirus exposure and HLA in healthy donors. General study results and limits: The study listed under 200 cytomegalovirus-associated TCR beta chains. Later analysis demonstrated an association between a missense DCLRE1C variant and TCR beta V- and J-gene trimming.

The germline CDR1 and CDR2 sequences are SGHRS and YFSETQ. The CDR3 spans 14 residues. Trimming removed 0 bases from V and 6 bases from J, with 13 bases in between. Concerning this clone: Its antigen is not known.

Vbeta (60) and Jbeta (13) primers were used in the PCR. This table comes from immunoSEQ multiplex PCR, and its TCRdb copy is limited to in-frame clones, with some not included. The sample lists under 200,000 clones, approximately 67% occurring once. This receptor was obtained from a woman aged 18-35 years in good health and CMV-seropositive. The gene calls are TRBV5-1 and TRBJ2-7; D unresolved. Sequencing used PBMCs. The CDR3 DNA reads TGCGCCAGCAGCTTGGCCTCAGGTACCTGCGAGCAGTACTTC. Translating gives CASSLASGTCEQYF.